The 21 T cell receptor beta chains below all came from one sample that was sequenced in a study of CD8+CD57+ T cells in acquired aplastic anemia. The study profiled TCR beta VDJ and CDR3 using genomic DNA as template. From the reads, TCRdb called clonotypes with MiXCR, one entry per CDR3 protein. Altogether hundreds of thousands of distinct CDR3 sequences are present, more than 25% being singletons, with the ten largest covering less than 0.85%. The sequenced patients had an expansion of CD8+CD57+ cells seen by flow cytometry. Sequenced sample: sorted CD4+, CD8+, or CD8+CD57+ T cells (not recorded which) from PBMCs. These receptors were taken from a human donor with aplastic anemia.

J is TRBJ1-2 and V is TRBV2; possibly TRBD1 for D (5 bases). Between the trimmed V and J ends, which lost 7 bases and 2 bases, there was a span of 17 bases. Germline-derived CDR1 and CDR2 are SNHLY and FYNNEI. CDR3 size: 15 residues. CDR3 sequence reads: CASKGLAGGNYGYTF. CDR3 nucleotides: TGTGCCAGCAAGGGACTAGCGGGGGGGAACTATGGCTACACCTTC. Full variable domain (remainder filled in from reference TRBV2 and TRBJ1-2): EPEVTQTPSHQVTQMGQEVILRCVPISNHLYFYWYRQILGQKVEFLVSFYNNEISEKSEIFDDQFSVERPDGSNFTLKIRSTKLEDSAMYFCASKGLAGGNYGYTFGSGTRLTVV.

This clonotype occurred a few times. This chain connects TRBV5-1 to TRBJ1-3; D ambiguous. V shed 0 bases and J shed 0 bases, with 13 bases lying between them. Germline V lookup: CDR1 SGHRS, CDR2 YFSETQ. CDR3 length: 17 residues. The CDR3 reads CASSLVGGSYSGNTIYF. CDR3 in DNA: TGCGCCAGCAGCTTGGTGGGTGGCAGCTACTCTGGAAACACCATATATTTT.

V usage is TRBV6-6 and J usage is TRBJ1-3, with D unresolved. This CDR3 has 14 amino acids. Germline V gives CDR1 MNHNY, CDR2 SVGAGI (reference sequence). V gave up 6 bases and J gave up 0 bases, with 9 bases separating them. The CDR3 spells CASSRLPSGNTIYF. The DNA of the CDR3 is TGTGCCAGCAGCCGTCTCCCCTCTGGAAACACCATATATTTT.

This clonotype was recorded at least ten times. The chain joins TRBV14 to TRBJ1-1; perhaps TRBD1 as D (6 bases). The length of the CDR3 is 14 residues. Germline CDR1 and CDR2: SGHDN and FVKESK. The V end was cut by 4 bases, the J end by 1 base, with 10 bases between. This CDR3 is CASSRMTGNTEAFF. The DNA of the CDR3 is TGTGCCAGCAGCCGTATGACAGGGAACACTGAAGCTTTCTTT.

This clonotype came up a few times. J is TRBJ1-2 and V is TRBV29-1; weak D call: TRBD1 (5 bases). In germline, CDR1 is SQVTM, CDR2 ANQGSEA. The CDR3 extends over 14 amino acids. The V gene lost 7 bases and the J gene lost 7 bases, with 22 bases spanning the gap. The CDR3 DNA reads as TGCAGCGGCGATGAGGGGTATAAATCTTTTGGCTACACCTTC. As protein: CSGDEGYKSFGYTF.

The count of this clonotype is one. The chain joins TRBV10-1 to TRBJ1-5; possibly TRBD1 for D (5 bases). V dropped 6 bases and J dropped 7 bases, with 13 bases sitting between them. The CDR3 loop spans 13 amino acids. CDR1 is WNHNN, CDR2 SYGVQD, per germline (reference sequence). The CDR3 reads CASRGPRGQPQHF. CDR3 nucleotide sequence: TGCGCCAGCAGGGGACCCCGAGGGCAGCCCCAGCATTTT.

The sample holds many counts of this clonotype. Here the CDR3 reads CASSSTGTGKVGEQYF. The CDR3 nucleotides are TGTGCCAGCAGTTCGACCGGGACAGGGAAGGTGGGAGAGCAGTACTTC. J is TRBJ2-7 and V is TRBV11-2; the match to TRBD1 covers 9 bases. Germline V CDR1 and CDR2: SGHAT, FQNNGV. With 6 bases clipped from V and 7 bases from J, the junction kept 16 bases outside the gene matches. The CDR3 runs 16 residues.

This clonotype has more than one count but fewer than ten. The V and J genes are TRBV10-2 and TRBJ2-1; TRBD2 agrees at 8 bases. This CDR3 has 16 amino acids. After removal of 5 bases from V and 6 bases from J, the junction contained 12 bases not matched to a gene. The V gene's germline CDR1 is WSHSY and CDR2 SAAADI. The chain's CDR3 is CASSFSTSGIINEQFF. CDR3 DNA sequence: TGCGCCAGCAGTTTTTCTACTAGCGGAATCATCAATGAGCAGTTCTTC.

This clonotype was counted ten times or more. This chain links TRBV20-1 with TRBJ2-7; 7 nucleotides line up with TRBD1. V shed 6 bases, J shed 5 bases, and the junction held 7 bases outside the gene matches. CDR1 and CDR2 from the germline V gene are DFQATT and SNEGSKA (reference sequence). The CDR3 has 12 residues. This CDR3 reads CSASTGKDEQYF. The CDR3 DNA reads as TGCAGTGCATCGACAGGGAAGGACGAGCAGTACTTC.

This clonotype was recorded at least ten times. The CDR3 DNA reads as TGTGCCAGCAGCGCGTCTAGCGGCCTGAGCGTGGAGACCCAGTACTTC. Translation: CASSASSGLSVETQYF. V and J are TRBV7-3 and TRBJ2-5; TRBD2 aligns across 7 bases. Germline-derived CDR1 and CDR2 are SGHTA and FQGTGA. The junction had 14 bases not matched to a gene; V was cut back by 5 bases and J by 5 bases. CDR3 length equals 16 residues. Full variable domain (outside the CDR3, taken from reference TRBV7-3 and TRBJ2-5): GAGVSQTPSNKVTEKGKYVELRCDPISGHTALYWYRQSLGQGPEFLIYFQGTGAADDSGLPNDRFFAVRPEGSVSTLKIQRTERGDSAVYLCASSASSGLSVETQYFGPGTRLLVL.

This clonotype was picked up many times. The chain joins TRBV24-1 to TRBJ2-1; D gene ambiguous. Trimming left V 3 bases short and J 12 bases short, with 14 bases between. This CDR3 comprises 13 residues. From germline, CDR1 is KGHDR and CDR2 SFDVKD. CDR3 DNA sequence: TGTGCCACCAGTGATCTGCGAAACGATCGGCAGTTCTTC. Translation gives CATSDLRNDRQFF.

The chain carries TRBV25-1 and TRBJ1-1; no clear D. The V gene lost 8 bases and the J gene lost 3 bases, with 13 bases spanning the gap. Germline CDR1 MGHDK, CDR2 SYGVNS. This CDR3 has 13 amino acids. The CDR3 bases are TGTGCCAGCTTTCGGGTCTGGGACACTGAAGCTTTCTTT. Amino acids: CASFRVWDTEAFF. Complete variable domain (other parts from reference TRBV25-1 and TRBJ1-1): EADIYQTPRYLVIGTGKKITLECSQTMGHDKMYWYQQDPGMELHLIHYSYGVNSTEKGDLSSESTVSRIRTEHFPLTLESARPSHTSQYLCASFRVWDTEAFFGQGTRLTVV.

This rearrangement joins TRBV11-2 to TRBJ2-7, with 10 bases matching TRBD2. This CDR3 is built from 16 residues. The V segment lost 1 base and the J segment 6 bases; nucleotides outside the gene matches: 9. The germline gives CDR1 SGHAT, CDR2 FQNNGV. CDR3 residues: CASSLVTSGAIAEQYF. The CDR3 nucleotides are TGTGCCAGCAGCTTAGTCACTAGCGGGGCTATTGCCGAGCAGTACTTC.

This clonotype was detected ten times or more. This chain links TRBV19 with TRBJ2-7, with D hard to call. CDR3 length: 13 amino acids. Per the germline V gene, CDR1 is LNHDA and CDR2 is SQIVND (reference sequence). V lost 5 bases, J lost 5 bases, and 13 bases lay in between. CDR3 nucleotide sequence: TGTGCCAGTAGTGGGCGAAGAGAAGACGAGCAGTACTTC. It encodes CASSGRREDEQYF. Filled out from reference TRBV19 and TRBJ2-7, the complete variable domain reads DGGITQSPKYLFRKEGQNVTLSCEQNLNHDAMYWYRQDPGQGLRLIYYSQIVNDFQKGDIAEGYSVSREKKESFPLTVTSAQKNPTAFYLCASSGRREDEQYFGPGTRLTVT.

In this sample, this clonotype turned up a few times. CDR3 sequence (DNA): TGTGCCAGCAGCCAAGATCCGGGGGGGGGGGAGACCCAGTACTTC. Amino acid sequence: CASSQDPGGGETQYF. The J gene is TRBJ2-5, the V gene TRBV7-9; 8 bases match TRBD2. Germline lookup yields CDR1 SEHNR and CDR2 FQNEAQ (reference sequence). V lost 5 bases, J lost 5 bases, and 10 bases stayed unmatched. This CDR3 is built from 15 residues.

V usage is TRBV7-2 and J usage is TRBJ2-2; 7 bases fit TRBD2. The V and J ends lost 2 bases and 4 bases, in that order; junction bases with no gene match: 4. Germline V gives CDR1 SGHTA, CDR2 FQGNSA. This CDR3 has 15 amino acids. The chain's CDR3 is CASSLSGDPTGELFF. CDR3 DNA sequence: TGTGCCAGCAGCTTAAGCGGGGACCCCACCGGGGAGCTGTTTTTT.

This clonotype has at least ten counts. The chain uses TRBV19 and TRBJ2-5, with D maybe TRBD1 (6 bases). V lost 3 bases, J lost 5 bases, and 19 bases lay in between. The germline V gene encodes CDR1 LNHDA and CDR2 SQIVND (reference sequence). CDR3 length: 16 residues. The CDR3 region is CASSIGIGQSRETQYF. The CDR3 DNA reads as TGTGCCAGTAGTATCGGTATAGGACAGTCTCGGGAGACCCAGTACTTC.

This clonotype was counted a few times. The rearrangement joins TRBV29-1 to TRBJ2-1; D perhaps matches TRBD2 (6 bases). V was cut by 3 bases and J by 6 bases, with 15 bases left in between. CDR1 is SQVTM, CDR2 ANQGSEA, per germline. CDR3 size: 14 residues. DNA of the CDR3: TGCAGCGTTGATATGGAGCGGGTCGTCAATGAGCAGTTCTTC. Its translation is CSVDMERVVNEQFF.

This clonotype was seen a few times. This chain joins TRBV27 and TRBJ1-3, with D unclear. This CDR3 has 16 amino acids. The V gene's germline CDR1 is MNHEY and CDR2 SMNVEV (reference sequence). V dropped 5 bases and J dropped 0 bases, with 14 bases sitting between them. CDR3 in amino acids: CASSPASDISGNTIYF. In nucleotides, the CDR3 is TGTGCCAGCAGTCCAGCAAGTGACATCTCTGGAAACACCATATATTTT.

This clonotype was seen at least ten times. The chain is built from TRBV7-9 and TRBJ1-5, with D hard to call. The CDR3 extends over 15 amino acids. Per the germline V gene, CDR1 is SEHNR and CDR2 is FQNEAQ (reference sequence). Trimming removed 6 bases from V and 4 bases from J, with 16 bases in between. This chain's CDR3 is CASRVGSVGNQPQHF. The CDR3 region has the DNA TGTGCCAGCAGGGTAGGGTCTGTGGGAAATCAGCCCCAGCATTTT.

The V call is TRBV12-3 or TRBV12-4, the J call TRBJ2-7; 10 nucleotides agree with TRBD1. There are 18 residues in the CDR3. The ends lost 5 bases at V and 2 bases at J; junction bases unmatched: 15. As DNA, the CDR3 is TGTGCCAGCAGTCCTTTTCGCGTCGGGACAGGGGTTACCTACGAGCAGTACTTC. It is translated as CASSPFRVGTGVTYEQYF.